Listed below are T cell receptor beta chains from one sample, sequenced in a study of naive and memory T cell subsets. TCRdb processed the UMI-ligation and nested PCR reads anew with MiXCR; each CDR3 protein has one entry. The table has over 110,000 distinct CDR3 sequences, about 20% seen once; the top ten hold around 0.63%. Sequencing input: naive CD8+ T cells from blood. The source is a human donor in good health. CDR3s include the opening cysteine and the closing phenylalanine or tryptophan. The order of the fields is V gene, CDR3 protein.

TRBV20-1 CSAETSGIYEQYF
TRBV11-2 CASSLDLGNEQFF
TRBV5-6 CASSPRSQNEQFF
TRBV5-4 CASSSGLAGNTGELFF
TRBV6-5 CASSPDRGYHGYTF
TRBV2 CASSEAPVYQPQHF
TRBV28 CASSLNRDAQPQHF
TRBV28 CASSTTGIGQPQHF
TRBV9 CASSVATGNYGYTF
TRBV4-3 CASSRGTQDEQYF
TRBV15 CATSRGWDSGTQHF
TRBV29-1 CSVEGQGRYNEQFF
TRBV9 CASSVEKGARNSPLHF
TRBV29-1 CSVVSDTQYF
TRBV7-9 CASQYGNEQYF
TRBV3-1 CASSQGVGTSPNEQFF
TRBV5-6 CASSLAVLAGDGHEQFF
TRBV11-2 CASSLDMGPWLYF
TRBV6-5 CASSLNYREFTEAFF
TRBV4-1 CASSQSSGTEYYEQYF
TRBV5-1 CASSLGGYSNQPQHF
TRBV5-1 CASSLGLGGATEAFF
TRBV12-3/TRBV12-4 CASSFWTSGTGELFF
TRBV5-1 CASSGGDSYEMNEQFF
TRBV4-1 CASSAAAKVEQFF
TRBV6-5 CASSWTGPGEQYF
TRBV4-1 CASSRGALDTEAFF
TRBV6-2/TRBV6-3 CASSYSSGSSYNEQFF
TRBV28 CASSILAGRTYNEQFF
TRBV12-3/TRBV12-4 CASSFDRGYEQYF
TRBV9 CASSVAGLGTEAFF
TRBV24-1 CATAAPTNTGELSF
TRBV28 CASSHLRDRYEQYF
TRBV25-1 CASSEYWPSSGSHYEQYF
TRBV6-2/TRBV6-3 CASSYRWAGEEPQHF
TRBV6-5 CASSYSRGGGETQYF
TRBV6-2/TRBV6-3 CASSPHGPARADTQYF
TRBV11-2 CASSFILQGSSYNEQFF
TRBV9 CASSARQGLADTQYF
TRBV29-1 CSVDRGGGYGYTF
TRBV28 CASRSGTGDNEQFF
TRBV5-6 CASSFGFPGELFF
TRBV29-1 CSVESGREETQYF
TRBV20-1 CSAATIHEQFF
TRBV4-1 CASSQDLEGEQFF
TRBV5-1 CASSPATGGAYEQYF
TRBV19 CASSRPQSQETQYF
TRBV25-1 CASSEYWGPEGSPDTQYF
TRBV12-3/TRBV12-4 CASSFVPYNEQFF
TRBV12-3/TRBV12-4 CASSLGANEKLFF